A single T cell receptor beta chain is shown here with its context. No antigen is known for it. The sample belongs to a study of beta chain features in type 1 diabetes. Findings and limits, study-wide: Because the template was cDNA, high-expressing cells might be over-represented. Compared to healthy donors, patients appeared to have naive, central memory and Treg TCRB repertoires that were more alike. A moderate, significant TCRB CDR3 shortening appeared in type 1 diabetes across four CD4+ subsets.

Sort purity for all populations was recorded as exceeding 98%. The authors reverse transcribed all of the isolated RNA, so sequencing captured expressed TCRB transcripts. The data were produced by immunoSEQ multiplex PCR, yet TCRdb's version contains in-frame clones alone and is incomplete. The sample has under 250,000 clones, roughly 14% seen once. The CDR3 spans 16 residues. Looked up from germline, CDR1 is LNHDA and CDR2 is SQIVND (reference sequence). The V and J ends lost 8 bases and 2 bases respectively, with 22 bases between them. The sequenced material came from naive CD4+ T cells from blood. V is TRBV19 and J is TRBJ2-7, with D possibly being TRBD1 (6 bases). The receptor was isolated from a woman in her forties in good health. CDR3 amino acids: CASGDYGTRGTYEQYF. In DNA, the CDR3 is TGTGCCAGTGGGGATTACGGGACAAGGGGGACCTACGAGCAGTACTTC.